The present entry profiles one T cell receptor (beta chain) with its context. The antigen is unknown. The sample comes from a study of PD-1 blockade in mismatch repair-deficient tumors. Across the whole study: Enrolled about 2012-2016, patients had progressing, pretreated mismatch repair-deficient cancers of about a dozen types.

A few pembrolizumab responders had their TCRs sequenced. Looked up from germline, CDR1 is MDHEN and CDR2 is SYDVKM. V dropped 5 bases and J dropped 5; count of bases not matched to a gene: 5. The CDR3 is made up of 13 amino acids. This table comes from immunoSEQ multiplex PCR, and its TCRdb copy is limited to in-frame clones, with some not included. The sample has about 34,000 clones, more than 70% seen once. The study's findings and limits: Tumor-resident clones, often absent from pretreatment blood, expanded after pembrolizumab and then contracted.

The V gene is TRBV28, the J gene TRBJ1-2; 7 nucleotides line up with TRBD1. This specimen was PBMCs, taken roughly 6 weeks after starting pembrolizumab. This clonotype originated in an adult with mismatch repair-deficient cancer. This CDR3 reads CASSADRSYGYTF. CDR3 sequence (DNA): TGTGCCAGCAGTGCGGACAGGAGTTATGGCTACACCTTC.